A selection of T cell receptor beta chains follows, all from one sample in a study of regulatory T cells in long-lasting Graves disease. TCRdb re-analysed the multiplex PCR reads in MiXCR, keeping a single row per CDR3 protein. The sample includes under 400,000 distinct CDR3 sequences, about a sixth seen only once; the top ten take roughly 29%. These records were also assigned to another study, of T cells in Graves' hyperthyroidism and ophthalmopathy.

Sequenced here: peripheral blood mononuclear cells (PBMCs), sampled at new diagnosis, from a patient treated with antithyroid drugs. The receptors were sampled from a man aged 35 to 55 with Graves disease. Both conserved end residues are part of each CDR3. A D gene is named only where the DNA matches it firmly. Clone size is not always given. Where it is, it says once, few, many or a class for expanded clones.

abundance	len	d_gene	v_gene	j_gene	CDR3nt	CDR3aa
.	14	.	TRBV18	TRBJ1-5	TGTGCCAGCGACGATAGGGGAGGCAATCAGCCCCAGCATTTT	CASDDRGGNQPQHF
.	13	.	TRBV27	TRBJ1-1	TGTGCCAGCAGTCTCCGTCGGGGGTCTGAAGCTTTCTTT	CASSLRRGSEAFF
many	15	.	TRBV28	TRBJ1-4	TGTGCCAGCCTAACGGGGGGGGCAACTAATGAAAAACTGTTTTTT	CASLTGGATNEKLFF
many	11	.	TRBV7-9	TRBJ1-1	TGTGCCAGCAGCGAAACAGGTGAAGCTTTCTTT	CASSETGEAFF
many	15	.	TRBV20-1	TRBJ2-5	TGCAGTGCTAGAGATATGGCAGGGCCAGGGGAGACCCAGTACTTC	CSARDMAGPGETQYF
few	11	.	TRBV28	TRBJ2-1	TGTGCCAGCAGTGGGGCCCATGAGCAGTTCTTC	CASSGAHEQFF
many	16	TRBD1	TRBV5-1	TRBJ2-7	TGTGCCAGCAGCTTGAGGGCGGGGACAGGTACCTACGAGCAGTACTTC	CASSLRAGTGTYEQYF
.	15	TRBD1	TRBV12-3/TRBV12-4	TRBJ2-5	TGTGCCAGCAGCCTCGACAGGGGGTCACAAGAGACCCAGTACTTC	CASSLDRGSQETQYF
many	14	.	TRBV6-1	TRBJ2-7	TGTGCCAGCAGTCACTCTATAGGACCCTACGAGCAGTACTTC	CASSHSIGPYEQYF
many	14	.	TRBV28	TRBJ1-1	TGTGCCAGCAGCCCAGGGTCCACGAACACTGAAGCTTTCTTT	CASSPGSTNTEAFF
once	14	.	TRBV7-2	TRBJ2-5	TGTGCCAGCAGCTTAGGCGGGACATGGGAGACCCAGTACTTC	CASSLGGTWETQYF
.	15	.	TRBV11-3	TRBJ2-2	TGTGCCAGCAGCTCAATATCGGGGAACACCGGGGAGCTGTTTTTT	CASSSISGNTGELFF
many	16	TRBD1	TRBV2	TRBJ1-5	TGTGCCAGCAGTGGGCCCGGGACAGGGGGGATCAATCCCCAGCATTTT	CASSGPGTGGINPQHF
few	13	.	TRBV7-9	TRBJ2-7	TGTGCCAGCAGCTTAGATGGAGGGGACGAGCAGTACTTC	CASSLDGGDEQYF
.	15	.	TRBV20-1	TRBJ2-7	TGCAGTGCTGAGGGAGACAGGAACTCCTACAATGAGCAGTACTTC	CSAEGDRNSYNEQYF
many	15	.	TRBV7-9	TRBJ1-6	TGTGCCAGCAGCTTAGCCCCAGGGTATAATTCACCCCTCCACTTT	CASSLAPGYNSPLHF
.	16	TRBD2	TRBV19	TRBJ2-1	TGTGCCAGTAAGGGACTAGCGGCTAGCTCCTACAATGAGCAGTTCTTC	CASKGLAASSYNEQFF